Sequencing of this T cell receptor beta chain was carried out in a study of breast tumors, draining lymph nodes, adjacent tissues. General observations from the study: Tumor and nontumor repertoires were significantly more similar in luminal-like than in basal-like breast cancer. Compared with lymph nodes, tumors were less diverse; compared with nontumor tissue, more. Data fit most tumor T cells coming from lymph node, expanding in tumor.

V lost 6 bases and J 2 bases, leaving 11 bases between the germline ends. Germline V lookup: CDR1 MNHNY, CDR2 SVGAGI (reference sequence). CDR3 length: 13 amino acids. Breast cancer patients provided tissue from their axillary draining lymph nodes. One entry per CDR3 protein results from TCRdb running MiXCR on the multiplex PCR reads. The data contain 200,000 to 300,000 distinct CDR3 sequences, roughly 30% of them singletons. This clonotype was observed at least ten times. Its target is unknown. V gene TRBV6-6 combines with J gene TRBJ2-7; tentatively, D is TRBD2 (6 bases). The sample comprised axillary lymph node tissue. The sequence came from a female donor with breast cancer. Some clones in this sample may be carry-over from other donors' samples. The DNA for the CDR3 is TGTGCCAGCAGCCCCCCGGGGGCCTACGAGCAGTACTTC. It translates to CASSPPGAYEQYF.